The 19 T cell receptor beta chains below come from one sample, sequenced in a study of blood T cell repertoires in COVID-19. This table comes from immunoSEQ multiplex PCR, and its TCRdb copy is limited to in-frame clones, with some not included. This table holds some 97,000 clones, about 80% found once. The sequenced sample was peripheral blood. Receptors were obtained from a man in his 70s with active or convalescent COVID-19.

The rearrangement links TRBV6-5 to TRBJ2-3; a weak D match, TRBD1 (5 bases). The CDR3 totals 14 residues. Per the germline V gene, CDR1 is MNHEY and CDR2 is SVGAGI. Trimming shortened V by 5 bases and J by 2 bases, and 11 bases separated the two germline ends. The DNA of the CDR3 is TGTGCCAGCAGTAGGGGATGGGACACAGATACGCAGTATTTT. It specifies CASSRGWDTDTQYF.

This chain joins TRBV5-1 and TRBJ2-1, with 8 bases identical to TRBD2. V lost 4 bases to trimming and J lost 8 bases; unmatched junction nucleotides: 5. In germline, CDR1 is SGHRS, CDR2 YFSETQ. The CDR3 has 13 residues. The CDR3 sequence: CASSISGGYEQFF. CDR3 bases: TGCGCCAGCAGCATAAGCGGGGGCTATGAGCAGTTCTTC. Combining the CDR3 with reference TRBV5-1 and TRBJ2-1 gives the whole variable domain KAGVTQTPRYLIKTRGQQVTLSCSPISGHRSVSWYQQTPGQGLQFLFEYFSETQRNKGNFPGRFSGRQFSNSRSEMNVSTLELGDSALYLCASSISGGYEQFFGPGTRLTVL.

This chain links TRBV11-3 with TRBJ2-7, with 7 bases aligning to TRBD1. V was clipped by 6 bases and J by 5 bases; unmatched bases: 10. Germline values: CDR1 SGHNT, CDR2 YENEEA. The CDR3 loop spans 14 amino acids. CDR3 bases: TGTGCCAGCAGTAGCCGACAGGGTAACCACGAGCAGTACTTC. Its translation is CASSSRQGNHEQYF.

The chain combines TRBV30 with TRBJ1-1; 8 bases line up with TRBD1. Germline trimming cut 5 bases from V and 8 bases from J; bases unmatched to any gene: 13. Per the germline V gene, CDR1 is GTSNPN and CDR2 is SVGIG (reference sequence). The length of the CDR3 is 14 residues. The CDR3 DNA is TGTGCCTGGGACTGGAGGGAGGACAGGGAAGAAGCTTTCTTT. As protein: CAWDWREDREEAFF.

In this sample, this clone turned up a few times. The rearrangement links TRBV3-1 (or the pseudogene TRBV3-2) to TRBJ2-7, with TRBD2 matching 9 bases. The CDR3 runs 14 residues. Per the germline V gene, CDR1 is LGHDT and CDR2 is YNNKEL (reference sequence). Trimming cost V 5 bases and J 0 bases; bases outside gene matches: 2. The CDR3 reads CASSASGTSYEQYF. In DNA form, the CDR3 reads TGTGCCAGCAGCGCTAGCGGGACCTCCTACGAGCAGTACTTC.

The chain employs TRBV15 and TRBJ1-1; D not certain. V shed 0 bases and J shed 1 base, with 6 bases lying between them. The CDR3 runs to 14 residues. The germline V gene has CDR1 LNHNV and CDR2 YYDKDF (reference sequence). The CDR3 sequence is CATSRESSNTEAFF. The CDR3 nucleotides are TGTGCCACCAGCAGAGAGAGTTCGAACACTGAAGCTTTCTTT.

V and J are TRBV27 and TRBJ1-1, with D tentatively TRBD1 (5 bases). The germline V and J ends were trimmed by 5 bases and 1 base, with 14 bases remaining between them. The CDR3 contains 15 residues. Germline CDR1 and CDR2: MNHEY and SMNVEV (reference sequence). Here the CDR3 DNA reads TGTGCCAGCAGTCCTCGGGACTGGGGGAACACTGAAGCTTTCTTT. Its translation is CASSPRDWGNTEAFF.

This rearrangement joins TRBV7-2 to TRBJ1-2; D perhaps matches TRBD1 (5 bases). Trimming stripped 9 bases from V and 6 bases from J, with 17 bases between. This CDR3 is built from 13 residues. Germline-derived CDR1 and CDR2 are SGHTA and FQGNSA. CDR3 region: CASEKGQGDGYTF. CDR3 DNA: TGTGCCAGTGAAAAGGGGCAGGGCGATGGCTACACCTTC. The whole variable domain, filled in from reference TRBV7-2 and TRBJ1-2, reads GAGVSQSPSNKVTEKGKDVELRCDPISGHTALYWYRQSLGQGLEFLIYFQGNSAPDKSGLPSDRFSAERTGGSVSTLTIQRTQQEDSAVYLCASEKGQGDGYTFGSGTRLTVV.

V usage is TRBV24-1 and J usage is TRBJ2-3; TRBD1 aligns across 9 bases. The V and J ends lost 5 bases and 4 bases, in that order; junction bases with no gene match: 9. This CDR3 has 16 amino acids. Germline assignment: CDR1 KGHDR and CDR2 SFDVKD. This chain's CDR3 is CATSAPGQGRPDTQYF. CDR3 nucleotide sequence: TGTGCCACCAGTGCCCCGGGACAGGGCAGACCAGATACGCAGTATTTT.

V is TRBV12-3 or TRBV12-4 and J is TRBJ1-2; D unclear. The CDR3 is 12 amino acids. The V and J ends lost 5 bases and 5 bases respectively, with 9 bases between them. In nucleotides, the CDR3 is TGTGCCAGCAGTGAAGGCGGGTATGGCTACACCTTC. This sequence encodes CASSEGGYGYTF.

The CDR3 spells CASSLDRGTYNEQFF. CDR3 sequence (DNA): TGTGCCAGCAGCTTGGATCGGGGAACCTACAATGAGCAGTTCTTC. The J gene is TRBJ2-1, the V gene TRBV5-4, with D perhaps matching TRBD2 (5 bases). The V end lost 0 bases, the J end lost 2 bases, and 9 bases lay between the germline ends. CDR1 is SGHNT, CDR2 YYREEE, per germline (reference sequence). The CDR3 sequence is 15 residues long.

The V and J genes are TRBV12-3 or TRBV12-4 and TRBJ2-7; 7 nucleotides line up with TRBD2. CDR3 length: 13 residues. V lost 5 bases, J lost 2 bases, and 3 bases stayed unmatched. The CDR3 here is CASSGTTAYEQYF. CDR3 DNA sequence: TGTGCCAGCAGTGGGACTACCGCCTACGAGCAGTACTTC.

For this clone: Other DNA sequences in this sample translate to the same CDR3. This chain uses TRBV7-3 with TRBJ2-5, with 10 nucleotides matching TRBD1. The germline V gene encodes CDR1 SGHTA and CDR2 FQGTGA. The CDR3 has 13 residues. J gave up 5 bases and V 5 bases, and 2 bases lay outside the gene matches. This CDR3 reads CASSRDRGETQYF. In DNA form, the CDR3 reads TGTGCCAGCAGCCGGGACAGGGGCGAGACCCAGTACTTC. Combining the CDR3 with reference TRBV7-3 and TRBJ2-5 gives the whole variable domain GAGVSQTPSNKVTEKGKYVELRCDPISGHTALYWYRQSLGQGPEFLIYFQGTGAADDSGLPNDRFFAVRPEGSVSTLKIQRTERGDSAVYLCASSRDRGETQYFGPGTRLLVL.

The chain joins TRBV6-5 to TRBJ1-6; D is possibly TRBD1 (6 bases). This CDR3 has 14 amino acids. Deletions cut 9 bases from V and 7 bases from J, with 16 bases between. Germline CDR1 is MNHEY and CDR2 is SVGAGI. The CDR3: CASHRDIGNSPLHF. CDR3 nucleotides: TGTGCCAGTCACCGGGACATCGGGAATTCACCCCTCCACTTT.

The gene calls are TRBV5-1 and TRBJ2-6; D is uncertain. CDR1 and CDR2 (germline): SGHRS, YFSETQ. The CDR3 spans 16 residues. Between the trimmed V and J ends, which lost 2 bases and 0 bases, there was a span of 9 bases. CDR3 amino acids: CASSLATNSGANVLTF. CDR3 DNA sequence: TGCGCCAGCAGCTTAGCTACGAACTCTGGGGCCAACGTCCTGACTTTC.

The V call is TRBV12-3 or TRBV12-4, the J call TRBJ1-2; the D is unclear. Trimming removed 5 bases from V and 7 bases from J, with 5 bases in between. The CDR3 is made up of 10 amino acids. The CDR3 bases are TGTGCCAGCAGTGAACTTGGCTACACCTTC. Its translation is CASSELGYTF.

The chain has TRBV19 and TRBJ1-4; TRBD1 might be the D (5 bases). Germline loops: CDR1 LNHDA, CDR2 SQIVND (reference sequence). The CDR3 contains 14 residues. With 2 bases removed from V and 7 bases from J, the gap between germline ends came to 11 bases. The CDR3 loop is CASSIKGFGEKLFF. Written as DNA, the CDR3 is TGTGCCAGTAGTATAAAGGGGTTCGGTGAAAAACTGTTTTTT.

The V and J genes are TRBV5-1 and TRBJ2-2; D not resolved. The germline CDR1 and CDR2 sequences are SGHRS and YFSETQ. CDR3 length equals 14 residues. Trimming pared 4 bases from V and 4 bases from J, leaving 11 bases between. The CDR3 is CASSIGQTTGELFF. CDR3 DNA sequence: TGCGCCAGCAGCATTGGCCAAACCACCGGGGAGCTGTTTTTT.

The rearrangement joins TRBV7-2 to TRBJ2-1; 11 positions agree with TRBD2. Germline loops: CDR1 SGHTA, CDR2 FQGNSA. This CDR3 is built from 15 residues. With V trimmed by 4 bases and J by 2 bases, 1 base remained unmatched. CDR3 protein: CASSSGLAAYNEQFF. Written as DNA, the CDR3 is TGTGCCAGCAGCTCGGGACTAGCGGCCTACAATGAGCAGTTCTTC.